This T cell receptor beta chain appears in the sequencing data of a study of cytomegalovirus exposure and HLA in healthy donors. 60 Vbeta and 13 Jbeta primers were used in PCR. TCRdb keeps only in-frame clones here, not all; method: immunoSEQ multiplex PCR. The sample holds 160,000 or so clones; about 77% are singletons and the top ten take approximately 10%. CDR1 is SQVTM and CDR2 is ANQGSEA in the germline V gene. Trimming took off 7 bases at V and 3 bases at J, with 12 bases between the two ends. The CDR3 runs to 12 residues. With respect to this clone: Its cognate antigen is unknown.

General study results and limits: Looking again later, the authors saw that most CMV-associated TCR beta chains seemed HLA-restricted.

The sequencing input was PBMCs. The chain employs TRBV29-1 and TRBJ1-1; D is uncertain. This clonotype originated in a man between 18 and 35 years old in good health and CMV-seropositive. In DNA form, the CDR3 reads TGCAGCGCCCGAGGAGATTACACTGAAGCTTTCTTT. Protein product: CSARGDYTEAFF.